Below are 23 T cell receptor beta chains sequenced from a single sample in a study of early T cells in non-severe SARS-CoV-2 infection. TCRdb re-called the 5' RACE reads with MiXCR, one entry per CDR3 protein. The table shows about 77,000 distinct CDR3 sequences, with 10% to 15% occurring only once. The sample in question was whole blood, obtained at baseline. These receptors came from an adult who was a healthcare worker with PCR-confirmed SARS-CoV-2 infection or an uninfected control (not recorded which). The donor label of this sample is uncertain.

This clonotype was found a few times. J is TRBJ2-1 and V is TRBV2, with a tentative D call TRBD2 (6 bases). The germline CDR1 and CDR2 sequences are SNHLY and FYNNEI. There are 14 residues in the CDR3. V shed 11 bases and J shed 0 bases, with 14 bases lying between them. The CDR3 reads CAAYGGSSYNEQFF. CDR3 DNA: TGTGCCGCCTATGGGGGGAGCTCCTACAATGAGCAGTTCTTC.

The chain employs TRBV12-3 or TRBV12-4 and TRBJ2-3, with D unclear. The ends were cut back, 5 bases at V and 6 bases at J, with 15 bases in the middle. The CDR3 contains 14 residues. DNA of the CDR3: TGTGCCAGCAGTACCCAGTATAAGGGTGATACGCAGTATTTT. Protein sequence: CASSTQYKGDTQYF.

This clonotype was seen at least ten times. The chain recombines TRBV6-5 with TRBJ2-2, with TRBD2 matching over 10 bases. V trimming: 0 bases; J trimming: 4 bases; junction bases outside the gene matches: 5. The germline V gene has CDR1 MNHEY and CDR2 SVGAGI. The CDR3 has 17 residues. Here the CDR3 DNA reads TGTGCCAGCAGTTACTCGGTACTAGCGGGGACCACCGGGGAGCTGTTTTTT. Translated, it gives CASSYSVLAGTTGELFF.

This clonotype was seen more than once but under ten times. This sequence joins TRBV29-1 and TRBJ2-4, with D possibly TRBD1 on 5 matching bases. Between the trimmed V and J ends, which lost 5 bases and 0 bases, there was a span of 11 bases. The CDR3 contains 14 residues. CDR1 is SQVTM, CDR2 ANQGSEA, per germline. This CDR3 reads CSVMGQLAKNIQYF. The CDR3 bases are TGCAGCGTTATGGGGCAACTAGCCAAAAACATTCAGTACTTC. The whole variable domain, filled in from reference TRBV29-1 and TRBJ2-4, reads SAVISQKPSRDICQRGTSLTIQCQVDSQVTMMFWYRQQPGQSLTLIATANQGSEATYESGFVIDKFPISRPNLTFSTLTVSNMSPEDSSIYLCSVMGQLAKNIQYFGAGTRLSVL.

This clonotype was counted between two and nine times. The chain is built from TRBV6-6 and TRBJ2-7; 11 nucleotides agree with TRBD1. Germline CDR1 and CDR2: MNHNY and SVGAGI (reference sequence). This CDR3 region has 17 residues. V trimming: 0 bases; J trimming: 3 bases; junction bases outside the gene matches: 7. The CDR3 coding sequence is TGTGCCAGCAGTTACTCGCCCGGGACAGGGGGGTACTACGAGCAGTACTTC. Its protein product is CASSYSPGTGGYYEQYF.

A few counts support this clonotype. The chain employs TRBV16 and TRBJ1-3, with 9 bases fitting TRBD1. This CDR3 region has 15 residues. The ends lost 3 bases at V and 5 bases at J; junction bases unmatched: 5. Germline CDR1 reads KGHSY; CDR2 reads FQNENV. CDR3 nucleotides: TGTGCCAGCAGCCATCTCGGACAGGGGAGAAACACCATATATTTT. It translates to CASSHLGQGRNTIYF.

This chain links TRBV7-9 with TRBJ1-1; D uncertain. Germline lookup yields CDR1 SEHNR and CDR2 FQNEAQ (reference sequence). CDR3 length: 12 amino acids. V was shortened by 1 base and J by 8 bases, with 8 bases between the two germline ends. Here the CDR3 reads CASSLVAAEAFF. For the CDR3, the DNA is TGTGCCAGCAGCTTAGTGGCAGCCGAAGCTTTCTTT.

The genes are TRBV7-2 and TRBJ2-2; 8 positions match TRBD2. The CDR3 loop spans 16 amino acids. Germline CDR1 and CDR2: SGHTA and FQGNSA. V gave up 3 bases and J gave up 2 bases; unmatched junction bases: 5. CDR3 protein: CASSLYGGVNTGELFF. The CDR3 region has the DNA TGTGCCAGCAGCTTGTACGGGGGGGTTAACACCGGGGAGCTGTTTTTT.

The chain has TRBV5-1 and TRBJ2-1; D not resolved. CDR1 SGHRS and CDR2 YFSETQ come from the germline V gene. This CDR3 has 15 amino acids. Trimming cost V 7 bases and J 0 bases, with 14 bases left between them. This CDR3 is CASHPNPASYNEQFF. CDR3 DNA sequence: TGCGCCAGCCACCCAAATCCTGCCTCCTACAATGAGCAGTTCTTC. Complete variable domain (other parts from reference TRBV5-1 and TRBJ2-1): KAGVTQTPRYLIKTRGQQVTLSCSPISGHRSVSWYQQTPGQGLQFLFEYFSETQRNKGNFPGRFSGRQFSNSRSEMNVSTLELGDSALYLCASHPNPASYNEQFFGPGTRLTVL.

The CDR3 here is CASSYANAYEQYF. The CDR3 DNA sequence: TGTGCCAGCAGTTACGCTAACGCCTACGAGCAGTACTTC. V gene TRBV6-2 or TRBV6-3 combines with J gene TRBJ2-7, with no clear D. There are 13 residues in the CDR3. The germline V and J ends were trimmed by 2 bases and 2 bases, with 7 bases remaining between them. Germline V gives CDR1 MNHEY, CDR2 SVGEGT.

This clonotype was detected ten times or more. The chain uses TRBV7-8 and TRBJ2-5; D possibly corresponds to TRBD2 (5 bases). This CDR3 comprises 15 residues. Germline CDR1 reads SGHVS; CDR2 reads FQNEAQ. Trimming cost V 5 bases and J 1 base, with 14 bases left between them. This CDR3 is CASSRGRGSQETQYF. The CDR3 DNA sequence: TGTGCCAGCAGCCGAGGGAGAGGGTCCCAAGAGACCCAGTACTTC.

The chain uses TRBV30 and TRBJ2-5; either TRBD1 or TRBD2 may fit D (5 bases each). V shed 2 bases and J shed 4 bases, with 8 bases lying between them. The CDR3 contains 12 residues. In germline, CDR1 is GTSNPN, CDR2 SVGIG (reference sequence). In DNA, the CDR3 is TGTGCCTGGAGTCGGGGCGCAGAGACCCAGTACTTC. It codes for CAWSRGAETQYF.

This clonotype was seen just once. The chain combines TRBV20-1 with TRBJ2-5; 8 positions agree with TRBD1. CDR1 is DFQATT, CDR2 SNEGSKA, per germline (reference sequence). This CDR3 comprises 15 residues. After removal of 1 base from V and 5 bases from J, the junction contained 9 bases not matched to a gene. The CDR3 loop is CSARGPGRGQETQYF. Here the CDR3 DNA reads TGCAGTGCTAGAGGTCCTGGCAGGGGGCAGGAGACCCAGTACTTC.

A few counts support this clonotype. V is TRBV5-1 and J is TRBJ2-2; unclear D gene. Germline V lookup: CDR1 SGHRS, CDR2 YFSETQ. The CDR3 has 15 residues. V dropped 7 bases and J dropped 7 bases, with 20 bases sitting between them. This CDR3 is CASALQSSADGELFF. The CDR3 DNA follows: TGCGCCAGCGCCCTACAATCGTCCGCGGACGGGGAGCTGTTTTTT.

V and J are TRBV2 and TRBJ2-3, with D possibly matching TRBD1 (6 bases). Deletions cut 7 bases from V and 0 bases from J, with 14 bases between. The CDR3 length is 15 residues. Germline V lookup: CDR1 SNHLY, CDR2 FYNNEI. Here the CDR3 DNA reads TGTGCCAGCACCAAACCCGACAGGAGCACAGATACGCAGTATTTT. As protein: CASTKPDRSTDTQYF. Combining the CDR3 with reference TRBV2 and TRBJ2-3 gives the whole variable domain EPEVTQTPSHQVTQMGQEVILRCVPISNHLYFYWYRQILGQKVEFLVSFYNNEISEKSEIFDDQFSVERPDGSNFTLKIRSTKLEDSAMYFCASTKPDRSTDTQYFGPGTRLTVL.

In this sample, this clonotype turned up many times. The V gene is TRBV4-3, the J gene TRBJ2-1; D not resolved. The CDR3 is made up of 16 amino acids. Trimming shortened V by 4 bases and J by 4 bases, and 17 bases separated the two germline ends. Germline assignment: CDR1 LGHNA and CDR2 YSLEER. The CDR3 reads CASSLGSVGRYNEQFF. The CDR3 bases are TGCGCCAGCAGCCTGGGTTCGGTTGGAAGGTACAATGAGCAGTTCTTC.

This clonotype turned up a few times. The chain couples TRBV7-2 to TRBJ2-7; D is possibly TRBD2 (6 bases). The CDR3 length is 16 residues. V was shortened by 5 bases and J by 0 bases, with 17 bases between the two germline ends. Looked up from germline, CDR1 is SGHTA and CDR2 is FQGNSA. The CDR3 DNA reads as TGTGCCAGCAGCCCCCGGTCTGGGAGGAGCTCCTACGAGCAGTACTTC. This translates into CASSPRSGRSSYEQYF.

This clonotype was seen more than once but under ten times. The J gene is TRBJ1-2, the V gene TRBV19; 9 bases fit TRBD1. CDR3 size: 15 residues. The V segment lost 3 bases and the J segment 4 bases; nucleotides outside the gene matches: 6. CDR1 LNHDA and CDR2 SQIVND come from the germline V gene (reference sequence). CDR3 in amino acids: CASSMPQGATYGYTF. In DNA, the CDR3 is TGTGCCAGTAGTATGCCACAGGGGGCCACCTATGGCTACACCTTC. Full variable domain (rest looked up from reference TRBV19 and TRBJ1-2): DGGITQSPKYLFRKEGQNVTLSCEQNLNHDAMYWYRQDPGQGLRLIYYSQIVNDFQKGDIAEGYSVSREKKESFPLTVTSAQKNPTAFYLCASSMPQGATYGYTFGSGTRLTVV.

This clonotype was picked up a small number of times. The chain joins TRBV7-6 to TRBJ1-5; D unclear. V was clipped by 5 bases and J by 4 bases, with 9 bases between them. The length of the CDR3 is 13 residues. Germline values: CDR1 SGHVS, CDR2 FNYEAQ. CDR3 amino acids: CASSPLGNQPQHF. The CDR3 bases are TGTGCCAGCAGCCCCCTCGGGAATCAGCCCCAGCATTTT. Full variable domain (missing parts from reference TRBV7-6 and TRBJ1-5): GAGVSQSPRYKVTKRGQDVALRCDPISGHVSLYWYRQALGQGPEFLTYFNYEAQQDKSGLPNDRFSAERPEGSISTLTIQRTEQRDSAMYRCASSPLGNQPQHFGDGTRLSIL.

This chain links TRBV12-3 or TRBV12-4 with TRBJ2-2; no clear D. V lost 2 bases to trimming and J lost 7 bases, with 2 bases between them. This CDR3 has 11 residues. The CDR3 sequence: CASSLIGELFF. The CDR3 DNA follows: TGTGCCAGCAGTTTAATCGGGGAGCTGTTTTTT.

In this sample, this clonotype turned up a few times. The chain links TRBV4-1 to TRBJ2-5; 7 bases match TRBD1. CDR3 length: 15 residues. The V and J ends lost 4 bases and 2 bases, in that order; junction bases with no gene match: 7. CDR1 and CDR2 from the germline V gene are MGHRA and YSYEKL. In DNA form, the CDR3 reads TGCGCCAGCAGCCTCAGGGACAGCCTTCAAGAGACCCAGTACTTC. Translating gives CASSLRDSLQETQYF.

This clonotype was seen a handful of times. This chain uses TRBV11-2 with TRBJ2-7; 7 nucleotides align to TRBD2. The CDR3 is 15 residues long. V gave up 4 bases and J gave up 3 bases; unmatched junction bases: 9. From germline, CDR1 is SGHAT and CDR2 FQNNGV. The CDR3 coding sequence is TGTGCCAGCAGCTCCGGGGGGACGGAATACTACGAGCAGTACTTC. Translating it yields CASSSGGTEYYEQYF.

This clonotype was observed a few times. The chain couples TRBV7-2 to TRBJ1-5, with TRBD1 as a possible D gene (6 bases). V dropped 6 bases and J dropped 11 bases, with 8 bases sitting between them. The CDR3 extends over 10 amino acids. The V gene's germline CDR1 is SGHTA and CDR2 FQGNSA. CDR3 sequence reads: CASRRTAQHF. CDR3 coding DNA: TGTGCCAGCAGGAGGACAGCCCAGCATTTT. Looking up the rest from reference TRBV7-2 and TRBJ1-5 gives the full variable domain: GAGVSQSPSNKVTEKGKDVELRCDPISGHTALYWYRQSLGQGLEFLIYFQGNSAPDKSGLPSDRFSAERTGGSVSTLTIQRTQQEDSAVYLCASRRTAQHFGDGTRLSIL.